This is a list of T cell receptor beta chains from one sample in a study of human T cells and chemical hapten exposure. From the RACE reads, TCRdb called clonotypes with MiXCR, one entry per CDR3 protein. The sample lists 95,000 to 150,000 distinct CDR3 sequences, roughly an eighth occurring once. Sample: whole blood, taken in connection with sensitization to the hapten diphenylcyclopropenone (DPC). The receptors come from a man aged 18 to 29 with alopecia areata. Some clones in this sample may be carry-over from other donors' samples. CDR3s leave out the opening cysteine and the closing phenylalanine or tryptophan. Clone size is stated in some rows and not others, as once, few, many or a class when expanded.

CDR3aa: ASRALRTRGWRQTQY; j_gene: TRBJ2-5; v_gene: TRBV2; abundance: NA; len: 15
CDR3aa: ASSFGGGDNEQF; j_gene: TRBJ2-1; v_gene: TRBV12-3/TRBV12-4; abundance: once; len: 12
CDR3aa: ASSLMVGKETQY; j_gene: TRBJ2-5; v_gene: TRBV12-3/TRBV12-4; abundance: NA; len: 12
CDR3aa: ASSLGGEQF; j_gene: TRBJ2-1; v_gene: TRBV7-2; abundance: few; len: 9
CDR3aa: ASSLAGGGEKLF; j_gene: TRBJ1-4; v_gene: TRBV11-2; abundance: NA; len: 12
CDR3aa: SAYRGYGYT; j_gene: TRBJ1-2; v_gene: TRBV29-1; abundance: NA; len: 9
CDR3aa: ASRPTGGEAF; j_gene: TRBJ1-1; v_gene: TRBV6-5; abundance: few; len: 10
CDR3aa: SVAREMNTEAF; j_gene: TRBJ1-1; v_gene: TRBV29-1; abundance: few; len: 11
CDR3aa: SARAQADTQY; j_gene: TRBJ2-3; v_gene: TRBV20-1; abundance: NA; len: 10
CDR3aa: ASSLDSGYGYT; j_gene: TRBJ1-2; v_gene: TRBV5-1; abundance: NA; len: 11
CDR3aa: ASRKRPHQGAREAF; j_gene: TRBJ1-1; v_gene: TRBV14; abundance: few; len: 14
CDR3aa: ASSYGTRVEQF; j_gene: TRBJ2-1; v_gene: TRBV6-2/TRBV6-3; abundance: few; len: 11
CDR3aa: ASLRDGLEAF; j_gene: TRBJ1-1; v_gene: TRBV6-5; abundance: few; len: 10
CDR3aa: ASRERSEKLF; j_gene: TRBJ1-4; v_gene: TRBV5-1; abundance: NA; len: 10
CDR3aa: ASGGVQETQY; j_gene: TRBJ2-5; v_gene: TRBV7-6; abundance: few; len: 10
CDR3aa: ASSWYRAAGYT; j_gene: TRBJ1-2; v_gene: TRBV7-6; abundance: NA; len: 11
CDR3aa: SARGWTRRLAGGTNNEQF; j_gene: TRBJ2-1; v_gene: TRBV20-1; abundance: few; len: 18
CDR3aa: ASSYATPLQVPASEQY; j_gene: TRBJ2-7; v_gene: TRBV6-6; abundance: few; len: 16
CDR3aa: ASSLVSGQGVTEAF; j_gene: TRBJ1-1; v_gene: TRBV25-1; abundance: NA; len: 14
CDR3aa: ASTNTGELF; j_gene: TRBJ2-2; v_gene: TRBV11-2; abundance: NA; len: 9
CDR3aa: ASSLQGMRETQY; j_gene: TRBJ2-5; v_gene: TRBV27; abundance: few; len: 12
CDR3aa: ASSGVATGLNTGELF; j_gene: TRBJ2-2; v_gene: TRBV6-2/TRBV6-3; abundance: many; len: 15